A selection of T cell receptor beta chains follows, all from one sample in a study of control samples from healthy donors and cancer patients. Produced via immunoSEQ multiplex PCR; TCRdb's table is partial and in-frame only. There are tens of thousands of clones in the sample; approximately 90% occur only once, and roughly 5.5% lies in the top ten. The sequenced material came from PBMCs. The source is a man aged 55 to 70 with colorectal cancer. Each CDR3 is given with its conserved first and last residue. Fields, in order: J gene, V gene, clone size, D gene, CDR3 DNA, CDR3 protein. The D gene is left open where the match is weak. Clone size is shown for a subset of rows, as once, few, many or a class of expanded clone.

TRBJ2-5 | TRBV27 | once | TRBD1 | TGTGCCAGCAGTTTAACCGACAGGGTTCAAGAGACCCAGTACTTC | CASSLTDRVQETQYF
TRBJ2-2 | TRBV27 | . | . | TGTGCCAGCAGGAGGGGACGGGGGACCACCGGGGAGCTGTTTTTT | CASRRGRGTTGELFF
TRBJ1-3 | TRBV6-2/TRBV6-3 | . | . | TGTGCCAGCAGTGACCCCGGCCCAGGGCGACCCTCTGGAAACACCATATATTTT | CASSDPGPGRPSGNTIYF
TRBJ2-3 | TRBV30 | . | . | TGTGCCTGCGGGGGTCAAATCACAGATACGCAGTATTTT | CACGGQITDTQYF
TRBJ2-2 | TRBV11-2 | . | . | TGTGCCAGCAGCCCAAGTCCGGGGGATGGCACCGGGGAGCTGTTTTTT | CASSPSPGDGTGELFF
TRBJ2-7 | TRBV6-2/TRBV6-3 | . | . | TGTGCCAGCAGTCCCATTTACGGATCTGAGCCCGAGCAGTACTTC | CASSPIYGSEPEQYF
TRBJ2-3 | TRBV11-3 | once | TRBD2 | TGTGCCAGCAGCTCACGGGGGACTCGCGGGGGGGCTAGCACAGATACGCAGTATTTT | CASSSRGTRGGASTDTQYF
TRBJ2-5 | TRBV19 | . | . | TGTGCCAGTAGTACCGCAGAGACCCAGTACTTC | CASSTAETQYF
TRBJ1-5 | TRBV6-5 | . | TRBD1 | TGTGCCAGCAGTTACTCTTCCCAGGGGGGGCCCCAGCATTTT | CASSYSSQGGPQHF
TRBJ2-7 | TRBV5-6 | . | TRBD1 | TGTGCCAGCAGCTCCGGGACAGGGAGCTCCTACGAGCAGTACTTC | CASSSGTGSSYEQYF
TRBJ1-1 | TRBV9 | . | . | TGTGCCAGCAGTCCGGGGCGGGTCAGGGCGAACACTGAAGCTTTCTTT | CASSPGRVRANTEAFF
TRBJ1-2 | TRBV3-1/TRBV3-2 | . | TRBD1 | TGTGCCAGCAGCCTAGACAGGGGGCATCGCTACACCTTC | CASSLDRGHRYTF
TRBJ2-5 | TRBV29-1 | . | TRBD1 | TGCAGCGCAGTGACAGGGGAAACCCAAGAGACCCAGTACTTC | CSAVTGETQETQYF
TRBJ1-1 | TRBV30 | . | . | TGTGCCTCGGACCCAAAGGGGTATTTTAACACTGAAGCTTTCTTT | CASDPKGYFNTEAFF
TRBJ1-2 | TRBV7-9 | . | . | TGTGCCAGCAGCCAAGGGACCGAGGGGAGATTAGGGGGCTTC | CASSQGTEGRLGGF
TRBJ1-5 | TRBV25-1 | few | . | TGTGCCAGCAGCCCCGGAGGGAGGCATCAGCCCCAGCATTTT | CASSPGGRHQPQHF